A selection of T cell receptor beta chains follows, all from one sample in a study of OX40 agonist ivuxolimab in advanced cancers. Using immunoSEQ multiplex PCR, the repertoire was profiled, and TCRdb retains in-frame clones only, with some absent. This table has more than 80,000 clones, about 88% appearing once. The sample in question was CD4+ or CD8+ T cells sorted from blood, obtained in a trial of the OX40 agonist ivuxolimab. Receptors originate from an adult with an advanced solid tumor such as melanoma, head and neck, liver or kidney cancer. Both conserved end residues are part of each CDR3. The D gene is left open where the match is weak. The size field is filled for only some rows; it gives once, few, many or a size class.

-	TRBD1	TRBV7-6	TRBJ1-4	CASSPRGRANEKLFF	TGTGCCAGCAGCCCCAGGGGGCGGGCTAATGAAAAACTGTTTTTT
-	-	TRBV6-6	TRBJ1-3	CASRYPGRTFGTIYF	TGTGCCAGCAGGTATCCGGGACGGACGTTTGGCACCATATATTTT
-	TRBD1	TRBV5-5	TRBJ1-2	CASSSIGTGGRGYTF	TGTGCCAGCAGCTCCATCGGGACAGGGGGCCGTGGCTACACCTTC
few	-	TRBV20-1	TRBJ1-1	CSARQGFEAFF	TGCAGTGCTAGACAGGGGTTTGAAGCTTTCTTT
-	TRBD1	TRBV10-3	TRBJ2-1	CAITGQGSDEQFF	TGTGCCATCACCGGACAGGGGTCGGATGAGCAGTTCTTC
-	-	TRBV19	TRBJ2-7	CASRSRAEGGEQYF	TGTGCCAGTAGAAGCCGGGCGGAAGGGGGTGAGCAGTACTTC
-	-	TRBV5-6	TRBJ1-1	CASSFRSGGFLNTEAFF	TGTGCCAGCAGCTTTCGATCTGGGGGGTTCCTGAACACTGAAGCTTTCTTT
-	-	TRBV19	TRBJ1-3	CATKVGLHIGNTIYF	TGTGCCACCAAAGTGGGACTCCATATTGGAAACACCATATATTTT
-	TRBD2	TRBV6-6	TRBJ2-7	CASRTRGTSGEYEQYF	TGTGCCAGCAGGACGAGGGGGACTAGCGGGGAATACGAGCAGTACTTC
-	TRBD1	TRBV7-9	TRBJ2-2	CASSSARDRGLTGELFF	TGTGCCAGCAGCTCTGCCCGGGACAGGGGGCTCACCGGGGAGCTGTTTTTT
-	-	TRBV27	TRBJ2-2	CASSLEADQGGETGELFF	TGTGCCAGCAGTTTAGAGGCGGATCAGGGGGGCGAGACCGGGGAGCTGTTTTTT
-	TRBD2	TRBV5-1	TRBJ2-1	CASSLEAGGYNEQFF	TGCGCCAGCAGCTTGGAGGCGGGGGGCTACAATGAGCAGTTCTTC
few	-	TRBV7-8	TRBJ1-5	CASSLAGGWKPQHF	TGTGCCAGCAGCTTAGCAGGGGGGTGGAAGCCCCAGCATTTT
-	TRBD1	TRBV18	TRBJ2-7	CASSPSGQGREQYF	TGTGCCAGCTCACCATCCGGACAGGGGCGTGAGCAGTACTTC
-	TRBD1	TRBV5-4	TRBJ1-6	CASSYYRGDDSPLHF	TGTGCCAGCAGCTATTACAGGGGGGACGATTCACCCCTCCACTTT
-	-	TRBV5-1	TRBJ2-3	CASSLEGGVTDTQYF	TGCGCCAGCAGCTTGGAGGGGGGAGTCACAGATACGCAGTATTTT
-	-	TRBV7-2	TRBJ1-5	CASSLEAGGIANYQPQHF	TGTGCCAGCAGCTTAGAGGCTGGGGGGATCGCTAACTATCAGCCCCAGCATTTT
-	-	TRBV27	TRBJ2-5	CASRPAGGASETQYF	TGTGCCAGCCGACCGGCCGGGGGCGCCTCGGAGACCCAGTACTTC
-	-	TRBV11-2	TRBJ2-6	CASRRQSLGANVLTF	TGTGCCAGCAGGCGACAGTCTCTGGGGGCCAACGTCCTGACTTTC
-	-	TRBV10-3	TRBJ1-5	CAISESILRDNQPQHF	TGTGCCATCAGTGAGTCGATATTGAGGGACAATCAGCCCCAGCATTTT
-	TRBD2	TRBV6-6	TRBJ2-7	CASSRSGRDGYEQYF	TGTGCCAGCAGTCGAAGCGGGAGGGATGGGTACGAGCAGTACTTC
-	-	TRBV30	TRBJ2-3	CAWSVDTDTQYF	TGTGCCTGGAGTGTCGACACAGATACGCAGTATTTT
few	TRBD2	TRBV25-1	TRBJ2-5	CASSEFSGGAGGETQYF	TGTGCCAGCAGTGAATTTAGCGGGGGGGCCGGGGGAGAGACCCAGTACTTC
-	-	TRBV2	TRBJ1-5	CASSEGSQGDQPQHF	TGTGCCAGCAGTGAAGGTAGCCAGGGAGATCAGCCCCAGCATTTT
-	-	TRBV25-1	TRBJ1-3	CASSVGAGNTIYF	TGTGCCAGCAGTGTAGGGGCTGGAAACACCATATATTTT
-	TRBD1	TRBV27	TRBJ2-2	CASMDRVVGELFF	TGTGCCAGCATGGACAGGGTCGTCGGGGAGCTGTTTTTT
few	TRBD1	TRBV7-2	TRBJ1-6	CASSTQDRGGSSPLHF	TGTGCCAGCAGCACCCAGGACAGGGGAGGTAGTTCACCCCTCCACTTT
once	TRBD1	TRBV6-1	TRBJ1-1	CASEEGWTGGEAFF	TGTGCCAGCGAAGAGGGCTGGACAGGGGGCGAAGCTTTCTTT
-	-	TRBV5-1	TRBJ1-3	CASSRAGNSGNTIYF	TGCGCCAGCAGCAGAGCAGGGAATTCTGGAAACACCATATATTTT
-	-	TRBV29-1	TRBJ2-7	CSVVQGSYEQYF	TGCAGCGTTGTCCAGGGATCCTACGAGCAGTACTTC
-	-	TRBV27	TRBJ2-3	CASSDPWRVGQYF	TGTGCCAGCAGTGACCCCTGGAGGGTCGGGCAGTATTTT
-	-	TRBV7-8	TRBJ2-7	CASSLGARLAHEQYF	TGTGCCAGCAGCCTAGGCGCCAGGTTGGCGCACGAGCAGTACTTC
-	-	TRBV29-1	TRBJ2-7	CSVGEITYEQYF	TGCAGCGTCGGTGAGATTACCTACGAGCAGTACTTC
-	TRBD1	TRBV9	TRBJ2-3	CASSGKTGANTDTQYF	TGTGCCAGCAGCGGAAAGACAGGGGCGAACACAGATACGCAGTATTTT
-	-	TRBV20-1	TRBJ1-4	CSARIGKLFF	TGCAGTGCAAGGATTGGGAAACTGTTTTTT
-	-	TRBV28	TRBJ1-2	CASTPGRNYGYTF	TGTGCCAGCACCCCAGGACGGAACTATGGCTACACCTTC
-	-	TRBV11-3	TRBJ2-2	CASSPRKGGELFF	TGTGCCAGCAGTCCGAGGAAAGGCGGGGAGCTGTTTTTT
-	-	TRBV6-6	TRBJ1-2	CASSYSTRADLYGYTF	TGTGCCAGCAGTTACTCAACGAGAGCAGACCTTTATGGCTACACCTTC
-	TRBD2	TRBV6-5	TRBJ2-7	CASSLGTGLHEQYF	TGTGCCAGCAGTTTAGGGACGGGACTACACGAGCAGTACTTC
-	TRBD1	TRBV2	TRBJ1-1	CASQPNRGMNTEAFF	TGTGCCAGTCAACCCAACAGGGGGATGAACACTGAAGCTTTCTTT
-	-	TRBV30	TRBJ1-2	CAWSQVLGYTF	TGTGCCTGGAGTCAGGTGCTTGGCTACACCTTC
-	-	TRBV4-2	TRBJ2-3	CASSQGGPTDTQYF	TGTGCCAGCAGCCAGGGGGGCCCCACAGATACGCAGTATTTT
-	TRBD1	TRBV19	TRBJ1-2	CASSTQGVGYGYTF	TGTGCCAGCTCCACCCAGGGGGTAGGGTATGGCTACACCTTC
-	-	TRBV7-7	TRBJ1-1	CASSPSTNTEAFF	TGTGCTAGCAGTCCCTCGACGAACACTGAAGCTTTCTTT
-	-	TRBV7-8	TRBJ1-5	CASSGQRNQPQHF	TGTGCCAGCAGTGGGCAGCGCAATCAGCCCCAGCATTTT
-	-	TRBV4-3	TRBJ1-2	CASSRDPGTANYGYTF	TGCGCCAGCAGCCGGGACCCCGGGACGGCTAACTATGGCTACACCTTC
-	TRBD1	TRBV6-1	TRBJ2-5	CASSDRTGGSKETQYF	TGTGCCAGCAGTGATAGGACAGGGGGCAGTAAGGAGACCCAGTACTTC
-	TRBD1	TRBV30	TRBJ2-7	CAWKTRQGATYEQYF	TGTGCCTGGAAAACAAGACAGGGGGCTACCTACGAGCAGTACTTC
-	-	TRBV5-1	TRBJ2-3	CASSLVPIQPSTDTQYF	TGCGCCAGCAGCTTGGTCCCTATCCAACCTTCCACAGATACGCAGTATTTT
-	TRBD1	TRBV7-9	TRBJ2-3	CASSRGQGRTDTQYF	TGTGCCAGCAGCCGAGGACAGGGTAGAACAGATACGCAGTATTTT
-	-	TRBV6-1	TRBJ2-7	CASSYESMYEQYF	TGTGCCAGTTCGTATGAATCCATGTACGAGCAGTACTTC
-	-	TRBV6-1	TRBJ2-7	CASRSPGTYEQYF	TGTGCCAGCAGATCCCCGGGGACCTACGAGCAGTACTTC
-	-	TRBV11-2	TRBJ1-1	CASSLDIFKDTEAFF	TGTGCCAGCAGCTTAGATATTTTTAAGGACACTGAAGCTTTCTTT
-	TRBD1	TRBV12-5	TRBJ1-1	CASGRGQGSQEAFF	TGTGCTAGTGGTAGAGGACAGGGCTCGCAAGAAGCTTTCTTT
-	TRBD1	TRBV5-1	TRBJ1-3	CASSSGTGDLSGNTIYF	TGCGCCAGCAGCTCCGGGACAGGGGACCTCTCTGGAAACACCATATATTTT
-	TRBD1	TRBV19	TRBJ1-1	CASSIRGQGTEAFF	TGTGCCAGTAGTATTAGGGGGCAGGGCACTGAAGCTTTCTTT
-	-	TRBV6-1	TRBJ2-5	CASSARTTGTQYF	TGTGCCAGCAGCGCGAGGACCACGGGGACCCAGTACTTC
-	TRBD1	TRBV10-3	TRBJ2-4	CAMPGQGKNIQYF	TGTGCCATGCCGGGACAGGGGAAAAACATTCAGTACTTC
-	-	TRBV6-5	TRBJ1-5	CASETAGLNQPQHF	TGTGCCAGCGAGACAGCTGGCTTAAATCAGCCCCAGCATTTT